The T cell receptor (beta chain) under discussion was sequenced for a study of neurological immune-mediated disorders. CDR1 and CDR2 from the germline V gene are SGDLS and YYNGEE. The CDR3 spans 18 residues. Trimming removed 3 bases at V and 0 bases at J, with 19 bases between. Synthesis of cDNA used 5'RACE (with 10-nucleotide random UMIs). TCRdb reprocessed the 5' RACE reads via MiXCR and lists one record per CDR3 protein. The table lists about 39,000 distinct CDR3 sequences, 6% to 7.5% of them singletons. Points from the study as a whole: The most TCR clonal expansion was seen in HTLV-1-associated myelopathy, and the least was seen in multiple sclerosis, which fell below healthy controls.

This clonotype was recorded at least ten times. What it binds is not known. Sorted libraries came from approximately 1 million CD4+ or CD8+ T cells. This TCR came from a man aged 50 to 60 in good health. The chain recombines TRBV9 with TRBJ2-1; no reliable D call. The sequencing input was CD4+ T cells from blood. The CDR3 region has the DNA TGTGCCAGCAGCGCCAAGAGGACCCTTACAAGCTCCTACAATGAGCAGTTCTTC. Amino acid sequence: CASSAKRTLTSSYNEQFF.